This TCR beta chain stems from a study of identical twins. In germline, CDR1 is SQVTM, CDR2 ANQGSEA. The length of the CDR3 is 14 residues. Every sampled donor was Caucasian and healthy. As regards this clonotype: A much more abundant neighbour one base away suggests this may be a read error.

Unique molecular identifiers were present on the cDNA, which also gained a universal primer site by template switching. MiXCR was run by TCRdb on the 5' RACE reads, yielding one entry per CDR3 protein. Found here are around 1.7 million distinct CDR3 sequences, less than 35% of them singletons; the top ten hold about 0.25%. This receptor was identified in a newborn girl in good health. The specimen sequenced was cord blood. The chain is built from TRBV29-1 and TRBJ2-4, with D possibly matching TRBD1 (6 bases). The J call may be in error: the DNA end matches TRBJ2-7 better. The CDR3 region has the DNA TGCAGCGCTGAGGACAGCGACATCATGGGCGAGCAGTACTTC. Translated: CSAEDSDIMGEQYF.